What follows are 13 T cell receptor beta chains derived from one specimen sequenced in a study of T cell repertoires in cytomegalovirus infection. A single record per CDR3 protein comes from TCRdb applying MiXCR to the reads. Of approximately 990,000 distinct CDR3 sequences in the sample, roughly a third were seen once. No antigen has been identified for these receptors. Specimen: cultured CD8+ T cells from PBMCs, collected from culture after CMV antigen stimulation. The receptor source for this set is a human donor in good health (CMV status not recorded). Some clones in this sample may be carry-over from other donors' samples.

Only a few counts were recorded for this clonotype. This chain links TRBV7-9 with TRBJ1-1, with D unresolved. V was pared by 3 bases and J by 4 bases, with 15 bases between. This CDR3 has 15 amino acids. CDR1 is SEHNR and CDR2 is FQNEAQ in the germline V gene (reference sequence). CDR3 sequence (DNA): TGTGCCAGCAGCTTTAACCCGGGGAGAAGCACTGAAGCTTTCTTT. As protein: CASSFNPGRSTEAFF.

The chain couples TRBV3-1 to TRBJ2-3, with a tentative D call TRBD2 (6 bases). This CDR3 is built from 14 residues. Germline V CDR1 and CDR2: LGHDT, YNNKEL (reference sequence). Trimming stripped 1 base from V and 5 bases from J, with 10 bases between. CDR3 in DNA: TGTGCCAGCAGCCAAGGACTAGAGATAGATACGCAGTATTTT. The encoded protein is CASSQGLEIDTQYF.

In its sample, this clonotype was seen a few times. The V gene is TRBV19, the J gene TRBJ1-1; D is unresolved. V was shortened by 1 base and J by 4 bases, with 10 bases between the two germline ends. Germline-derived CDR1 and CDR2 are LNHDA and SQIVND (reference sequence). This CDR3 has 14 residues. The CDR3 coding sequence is TGTGCCAGTAGTATAGGACCCAAGAGCACTGAAGCTTTCTTT. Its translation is CASSIGPKSTEAFF.

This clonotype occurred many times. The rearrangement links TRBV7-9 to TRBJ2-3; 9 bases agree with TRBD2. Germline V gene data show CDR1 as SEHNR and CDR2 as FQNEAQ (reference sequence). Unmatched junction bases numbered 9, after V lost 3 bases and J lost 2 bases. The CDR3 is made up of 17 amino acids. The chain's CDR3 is CASSFGLLAGFTDTQYF. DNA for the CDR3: TGTGCCAGCAGCTTTGGACTTCTAGCGGGGTTCACAGATACGCAGTATTTT.

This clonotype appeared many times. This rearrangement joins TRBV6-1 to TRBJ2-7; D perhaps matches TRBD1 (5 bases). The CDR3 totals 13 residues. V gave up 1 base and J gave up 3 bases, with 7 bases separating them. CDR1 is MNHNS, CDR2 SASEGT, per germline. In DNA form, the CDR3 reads TGTGCCAGCAGTGAAGGACAGCTCTACGAGCAGTACTTC. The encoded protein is CASSEGQLYEQYF.

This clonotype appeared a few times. CDR3 sequence: CASSSGWTTFYSNTGELFF. The CDR3 coding sequence is TGTGCCAGCAGCTCGGGATGGACTACGTTCTACTCGAACACCGGGGAGCTGTTTTTT. The V call is TRBV5-5, the J call TRBJ2-2; the D gene is possibly TRBD2 (6 bases). CDR1 is SGHKS and CDR2 is YYEKEE in the germline V gene (reference sequence). This CDR3 has 19 residues. The ends were cut back, 3 bases at V and 0 bases at J, with 21 bases in the middle.

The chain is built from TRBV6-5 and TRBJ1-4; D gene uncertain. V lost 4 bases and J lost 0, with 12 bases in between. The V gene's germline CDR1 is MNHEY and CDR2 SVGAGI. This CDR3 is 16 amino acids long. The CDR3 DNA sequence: TGTGCCAGCAGTTTCTTTTCGGACCCAACTAATGAAAAACTGTTTTTT. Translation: CASSFFSDPTNEKLFF.

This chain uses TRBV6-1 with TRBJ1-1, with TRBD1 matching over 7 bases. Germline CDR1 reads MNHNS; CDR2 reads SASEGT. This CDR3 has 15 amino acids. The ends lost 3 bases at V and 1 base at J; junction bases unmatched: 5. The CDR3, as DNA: TGTGCCAGCAGTGATTACGACAGGGAGAACACTGAAGCTTTCTTT. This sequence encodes CASSDYDRENTEAFF.

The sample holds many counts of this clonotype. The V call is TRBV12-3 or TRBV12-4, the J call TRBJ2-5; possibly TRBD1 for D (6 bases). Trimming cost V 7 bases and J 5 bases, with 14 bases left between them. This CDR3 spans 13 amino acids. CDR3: CASTLTGLETQYF. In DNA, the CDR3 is TGTGCCAGCACCCTGACAGGACTGGAGACCCAGTACTTC.

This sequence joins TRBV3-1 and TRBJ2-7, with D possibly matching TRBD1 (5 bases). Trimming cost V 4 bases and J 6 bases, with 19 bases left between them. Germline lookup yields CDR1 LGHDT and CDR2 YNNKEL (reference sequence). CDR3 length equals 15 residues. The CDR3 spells CASSLEVQGIREQYF. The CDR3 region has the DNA TGTGCCAGCAGCCTAGAGGTCCAGGGTATTCGCGAGCAGTACTTC.

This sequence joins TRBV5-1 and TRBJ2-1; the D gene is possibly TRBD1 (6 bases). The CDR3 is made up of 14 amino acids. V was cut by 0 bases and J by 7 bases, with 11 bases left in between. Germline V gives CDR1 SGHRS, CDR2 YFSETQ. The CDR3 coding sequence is TGCGCCAGCAGCTTGGGGGGGCCGGTAAATGAGCAGTTCTTC. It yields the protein CASSLGGPVNEQFF.

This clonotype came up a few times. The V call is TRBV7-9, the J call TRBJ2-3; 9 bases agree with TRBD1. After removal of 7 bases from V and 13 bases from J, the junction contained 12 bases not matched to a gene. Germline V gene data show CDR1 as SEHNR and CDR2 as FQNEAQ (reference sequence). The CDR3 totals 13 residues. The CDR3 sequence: CASTPTRTGEEYF. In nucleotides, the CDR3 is TGTGCCAGCACACCCACTCGGACAGGGGAGGAGTATTTT.

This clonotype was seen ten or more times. The DNA of the CDR3 is TGTGCCAGCAGTTCTGGGACCGTATTTGAAAAACTGTTTTTT. Its protein product is CASSSGTVFEKLFF. The rearrangement joins TRBV28 to TRBJ1-4; D may be TRBD1 (5 bases). The CDR3 has 14 residues. V was cut by 4 bases and J by 7 bases, with 13 bases left in between. Germline V gene lookup returns CDR1 MDHEN and CDR2 SYDVKM. Looking up the rest from reference TRBV28 and TRBJ1-4 gives the full variable domain: DVKVTQSSRYLVKRTGEKVFLECVQDMDHENMFWYRQDPGLGLRLIYFSYDVKMKEKGDIPEGYSVSREKKERFSLILESASTNQTSMYLCASSSGTVFEKLFFGSGTQLSVL.